Shown below are 26 T cell receptor beta chains from a single sample sequenced in a study of cytomegalovirus exposure and HLA in healthy donors. Both 60 Vbeta primers and 13 Jbeta primers went into the PCR. The data were produced by immunoSEQ multiplex PCR, yet TCRdb's version contains in-frame clones alone and is incomplete. Of about 97,000 clones detected, approximately 81% appear once; the ten largest clones hold roughly 3.5%. Sequencing was carried out using PBMCs. These receptor sequences come from a male donor in good health and CMV-seropositive.

The chain combines TRBV5-6 with TRBJ1-2; possibly TRBD1 for D (6 bases). The CDR3 totals 15 residues. V shed 1 base and J shed 3 bases, with 13 bases lying between them. Germline V lookup: CDR1 SGHDT, CDR2 YYEEEE. The CDR3 nucleotides are TGTGCCAGCAGCTTGCCAGGGGATGCAGACTATGGCTACACCTTC. Its translation: CASSLPGDADYGYTF.

The chain joins TRBV25-1 to TRBJ1-1; TRBD1 agrees at 11 bases. With V trimmed by 6 bases and J by 3 bases, 6 bases remained unmatched. This CDR3 is built from 15 residues. Germline V gene data show CDR1 as MGHDK and CDR2 as SYGVNS. The CDR3 DNA reads as TGTGCCAGCAGCCGGACAGGGGGCGCGGACACTGAAGCTTTCTTT. Translation gives CASSRTGGADTEAFF.

The chain links TRBV5-1 to TRBJ2-2; D call uncertain. Trimming removed 4 bases at V and 3 bases at J, with 16 bases between. Germline loops: CDR1 SGHRS, CDR2 YFSETQ. The CDR3 has 16 residues. The CDR3 DNA sequence: TGCGCCAGCAGCCTGACTTTACCCGAGGACACCGGGGAGCTGTTTTTT. Its protein product is CASSLTLPEDTGELFF.

The CDR3 DNA sequence: TGCGCCAGCAGCTTGGGCGCAGGGGGCGATCAGCCCCAGCATTTT. It yields the protein CASSLGAGGDQPQHF. The chain has TRBV5-1 and TRBJ1-5; 8 bases align to TRBD1. The trim removed 0 bases at V and 5 bases at J, leaving 4 bases unmatched. This CDR3 contains 15 residues. Per the germline V gene, CDR1 is SGHRS and CDR2 is YFSETQ.

The V gene is TRBV6-1, the J gene TRBJ1-2; TRBD1 matches 7 bases. CDR1 MNHNS and CDR2 SASEGT come from the germline V gene. The V gene end was trimmed by 8 bases and the J gene end by 6 bases; junction bases not matched to a gene: 6. The CDR3 sequence is 12 residues long. CDR3 nucleotide sequence: TGTGCCAGCGGCTTACAGGGGAATGGCTACACCTTC. This encodes CASGLQGNGYTF.

The CDR3 sequence is CAWSGNHLNTEAFF. The CDR3 DNA is TGTGCCTGGAGTGGCAATCACTTAAACACTGAAGCTTTCTTT. This chain links TRBV30 with TRBJ1-1, with D uncertain. Germline assignment: CDR1 GTSNPN and CDR2 SVGIG (reference sequence). The length of the CDR3 is 14 residues. Trimming shortened V by 1 base and J by 2 bases, and 11 bases separated the two germline ends.

The V call is TRBV6-5, the J call TRBJ1-2, with TRBD1 identical over 12 bases. This CDR3 spans 15 amino acids. V was clipped by 7 bases and J by 7 bases; unmatched bases: 10. Germline values: CDR1 MNHEY, CDR2 SVGAGI. The CDR3 region is CASTARGQGASGYTF. As DNA, the CDR3 is TGTGCCAGCACCGCTAGGGGACAGGGGGCGTCTGGCTACACCTTC.

The chain couples TRBV6-5 to TRBJ1-2, with D perhaps matching TRBD1 (6 bases). V lost 0 bases and J lost 5, with 13 bases in between. This CDR3 has 15 residues. The V gene's germline CDR1 is MNHEY and CDR2 SVGAGI. This chain's CDR3 is CASSYSGQLRYGYTF. As DNA, the CDR3 is TGTGCCAGCAGTTACTCAGGACAGCTCAGATATGGCTACACCTTC.

V gene TRBV4-2 combines with J gene TRBJ2-6; tentatively, D is TRBD1 (6 bases). Looked up from germline, CDR1 is LGHNA and CDR2 is YNFKEQ. This CDR3 is 15 amino acids long. The V and J ends lost 3 bases and 3 bases respectively, with 9 bases between them. CDR3 in DNA: TGTGCCAGCAGCCAGACAGGATTTGGGGCCAACGTCCTGACTTTC. Its translation: CASSQTGFGANVLTF.

CDR3 region: CASSLALNTEAFF. The CDR3 DNA reads TGCGCCAGCAGCTTGGCCTTGAACACTGAAGCTTTCTTT. The V and J genes are TRBV5-1 and TRBJ1-1; D gene ambiguous. Germline assignment: CDR1 SGHRS and CDR2 YFSETQ. The length of the CDR3 is 13 residues. Trimming left V 0 bases short and J 0 bases short, with 3 bases between.

The rearrangement links TRBV9 to TRBJ2-5; D is uncertain. Germline lookup yields CDR1 SGDLS and CDR2 YYNGEE. Between the trimmed V and J ends, which lost 0 bases and 1 base, there was a span of 16 bases. The CDR3 spans 17 residues. This chain's CDR3 is CASSVGLVVAGQETQYF. The DNA of the CDR3 is TGTGCCAGCAGCGTAGGTCTGGTGGTGGCAGGCCAAGAGACCCAGTACTTC.

This chain links TRBV4-1 with TRBJ2-7; 12 bases match TRBD1. The V and J ends lost 4 bases and 5 bases, in that order; junction bases with no gene match: 9. From germline, CDR1 is MGHRA and CDR2 YSYEKL. The length of the CDR3 is 16 residues. CDR3 sequence (DNA): TGCGCCAGCAGCCGACGCGCCGGGACAGGGGGCAACGAGCAGTACTTC. Amino acid sequence: CASSRRAGTGGNEQYF.

This rearrangement joins TRBV9 to TRBJ2-3; D is perhaps TRBD2 (5 bases). Germline V gene lookup returns CDR1 SGDLS and CDR2 YYNGEE. The CDR3 has 16 amino acids. Trimming pared 0 bases from V and 0 bases from J, leaving 11 bases between. CDR3 DNA sequence: TGTGCCAGCAGCGTAGCAGAGGGTTCTAGCACAGATACGCAGTATTTT. This translates into CASSVAEGSSTDTQYF.

The chain combines TRBV19 with TRBJ2-2, with a possible D match to TRBD1 (7 bases). The CDR3 is 15 amino acids. Per germline, CDR1 LNHDA and CDR2 SQIVND (reference sequence). V lost 5 bases and J lost 4, with 14 bases in between. The CDR3 region is CASSLRQGGTGELFF. The DNA for the CDR3 is TGTGCCAGTAGTCTCCGACAGGGAGGCACCGGGGAGCTGTTTTTT. The whole variable domain, filled in from reference TRBV19 and TRBJ2-2, reads DGGITQSPKYLFRKEGQNVTLSCEQNLNHDAMYWYRQDPGQGLRLIYYSQIVNDFQKGDIAEGYSVSREKKESFPLTVTSAQKNPTAFYLCASSLRQGGTGELFFGEGSRLTVL.

In DNA, the CDR3 is TGTGCCAGCAGTTACACAGGGCTCGAAGCTTTCTTT. It codes for CASSYTGLEAFF. The chain has TRBV2 and TRBJ1-1; D might be TRBD1 (6 bases). The CDR3 totals 12 residues. Trimming cost V 5 bases and J 8 bases, with 12 bases left between them. CDR1 is SNHLY, CDR2 FYNNEI, per germline.

This clone was seen more than once but under ten times. The chain combines TRBV6-1 with TRBJ1-1, with TRBD1 matching 7 bases. Germline-derived CDR1 and CDR2 are MNHNS and SASEGT. V was pared by 2 bases and J by 1 base, with 10 bases of the junction left unmatched. This CDR3 spans 17 amino acids. The CDR3 DNA follows: TGTGCCAGCAGTGAACCCGGTAGACAGGGTAAGAACACTGAAGCTTTCTTT. Amino acids: CASSEPGRQGKNTEAFF.

The rearrangement uses TRBV7-2 and TRBJ2-7; 10 positions agree with TRBD2. This CDR3 is 16 amino acids long. The ends lost 5 bases at V and 2 bases at J; junction bases unmatched: 9. Germline V gene lookup returns CDR1 SGHTA and CDR2 FQGNSA. The DNA for the CDR3 is TGTGCCAGCAGCCCCCGTCTAGCGGGGGAGCCCTACGAGCAGTACTTC. This translates into CASSPRLAGEPYEQYF.

J is TRBJ1-2 and V is TRBV13; TRBD1 might be the D (5 bases). Trimming removed 0 bases at V and 6 bases at J, with 14 bases between. CDR3 size: 15 residues. CDR1 is PRHDT, CDR2 FYEKMQ, per germline (reference sequence). Here the CDR3 DNA reads TGTGCCAGCAGCTTAGGCCGGGGGAGCCGAGATGGCTACACCTTC. Its translation is CASSLGRGSRDGYTF.

For the CDR3, the DNA is TGTGCCAGCAGCGTAGGGACAGCCCGAGGGGAGACCCAGTACTTC. This sequence encodes CASSVGTARGETQYF. The genes are TRBV27 and TRBJ2-5; TRBD1 matches 7 bases. The CDR3 consists of 15 residues. V lost 6 bases, J lost 5 bases, and 12 bases stayed unmatched. Germline assignment: CDR1 MNHEY and CDR2 SMNVEV (reference sequence).

V usage is TRBV10-3 and J usage is TRBJ2-5; 9 positions agree with TRBD2. Germline CDR1 ENHRY, CDR2 SYGVKD. The CDR3 sequence is 16 residues long. The V gene end was trimmed by 2 bases and the J gene end by 5 bases; junction bases not matched to a gene: 9. The CDR3 region is CAISETWRGGGETQYF. The CDR3 nucleotides are TGTGCCATCAGTGAGACCTGGCGGGGGGGAGGGGAGACCCAGTACTTC.

This sequence joins TRBV11-2 and TRBJ1-4; unclear D gene. The germline gives CDR1 SGHAT, CDR2 FQNNGV. Trimming left V 1 base short and J 4 bases short, with 7 bases between. The CDR3 contains 14 residues. The CDR3 protein is CASSLGALNEKLFF. The CDR3 bases are TGTGCCAGCAGCTTAGGGGCCCTTAATGAAAAACTGTTTTTT.

This chain links TRBV7-6 with TRBJ2-6, with TRBD2 matching 9 bases. This CDR3 has 16 amino acids. The junction had 2 bases not matched to a gene; V was cut back by 1 base and J by 4 bases. From germline, CDR1 is SGHVS and CDR2 FNYEAQ. DNA of the CDR3: TGTGCCAGCAGCTTAGTAGCGGGAGCGGGGGCCAACGTCCTGACTTTC. Residues: CASSLVAGAGANVLTF.

The J gene is TRBJ2-5, the V gene TRBV4-1, with D perhaps TRBD2 (5 bases). Germline values: CDR1 MGHRA, CDR2 YSYEKL. The CDR3 runs 12 residues. V lost 1 base to trimming and J lost 5 bases, with 5 bases between them. CDR3 coding DNA: TGCGCCAGCAGCCAAGTAGCGGAGACCCAGTACTTC. This codes for CASSQVAETQYF.

The chain has TRBV15 and TRBJ1-1, with a tentative D call TRBD1 (5 bases). The germline CDR1 and CDR2 sequences are LNHNV and YYDKDF (reference sequence). The length of the CDR3 is 13 residues. V was pared by 5 bases and J by 1 base, with 8 bases between. The CDR3 loop reads CATSDDRNTEAFF. The CDR3 DNA reads as TGTGCCACCAGCGACGACAGGAACACTGAAGCTTTCTTT. Looking up the rest from reference TRBV15 and TRBJ1-1 gives the full variable domain: DAMVIQNPRYQVTQFGKPVTLSCSQTLNHNVMYWYQQKSSQAPKLLFHYYDKDFNNEADTPDNFQSRRPNTSFCFLDIRSPGLGDTAMYLCATSDDRNTEAFFGQGTRLTVV.

The CDR3 protein is CASSERDRVANYGYTF. The CDR3 coding sequence is TGTGCCAGCAGTGAACGGGACAGGGTGGCTAACTATGGCTACACCTTC. The rearrangement links TRBV6-1 to TRBJ1-2; 9 bases fit TRBD1. The germline V gene encodes CDR1 MNHNS and CDR2 SASEGT. J was trimmed by 0 bases and V by 2 bases; bases with no gene match: 4. This CDR3 spans 16 amino acids.

The V and J genes are TRBV2 and TRBJ1-2; 8 nucleotides agree with TRBD1. The CDR3 is made up of 15 amino acids. The J segment lost 4 bases and the V segment lost 1 base, leaving 5 bases of the junction unmatched. CDR1 is SNHLY, CDR2 FYNNEI, per germline. The CDR3 DNA reads as TGTGCCAGCAGTGAAGGACAGGGGAGCCTCTATGGCTACACCTTC. This codes for CASSEGQGSLYGYTF.